The 16 T cell receptor beta chains below were found in one sample sequenced in a study of blood T cell repertoires in COVID-19. The assay was immunoSEQ multiplex PCR, and TCRdb's table has in-frame clones only and misses some. Counted here are 95,000 to 120,000 clones, 85% occurring once; the ten biggest clones make up about 13%. The sample consisted of peripheral blood. These receptors came from a human donor in a cohort sampled during active COVID-19.

V is TRBV6-7 and J is TRBJ1-5; 10 bases align to TRBD1. Being an ORF, TRBV6-7 has a function that is uncertain. The length of the CDR3 is 20 residues. The V segment lost 2 bases and the J segment 2 bases; nucleotides outside the gene matches: 15. CDR3 coding DNA: TGTGCCAGCAGTTACACCAATGGACAGGGGGTAGTCTTGGGCAATCAGCCCCAGCATTTT. Translated, it gives CASSYTNGQGVVLGNQPQHF.

The table lists this clone with a few counts. This rearrangement joins TRBV19 to TRBJ1-2; possibly TRBD1 for D (5 bases). Germline V CDR1 and CDR2: LNHDA, SQIVND (reference sequence). This CDR3 region has 13 residues. Trimming took off 3 bases at V and 4 bases at J, with 9 bases between the two ends. The DNA of the CDR3 is TGTGCCAGTAGTATCCGGGGGTCCTATGGCTACACCTTC. Amino acids: CASSIRGSYGYTF.

The chain is built from TRBV27 and TRBJ1-2; TRBD1 agrees at 7 bases. This CDR3 is 14 amino acids long. The ends lost 3 bases at V and 1 base at J; junction bases unmatched: 2. Germline V gene sequence: CDR1 MNHEY, CDR2 SMNVEV (reference sequence). This CDR3 is CASSLNRGNYGYTF. In DNA, the CDR3 is TGTGCCAGCAGTTTGAACAGGGGTAACTATGGCTACACCTTC.

The rearrangement joins TRBV10-2 to TRBJ1-1, with TRBD1 as a possible D gene (6 bases). This CDR3 is 17 amino acids long. V was clipped by 0 bases and J by 5 bases, with 19 bases between them. The V gene's germline CDR1 is WSHSY and CDR2 SAAADI. The DNA of the CDR3 is TGCGCCAGCAGTGAGTCGAGTAGGGCAGGGGTAAGGACTGAAGCTTTCTTT. Its translation: CASSESSRAGVRTEAFF.

The chain employs TRBV18 and TRBJ2-5; 7 positions match TRBD1. The CDR3 consists of 16 residues. The ends lost 1 base at V and 5 bases at J; junction bases unmatched: 10. In germline, CDR1 is KGHSH, CDR2 LQKENI. The CDR3 loop is CASSPLDQGEIETQYF. The DNA for the CDR3 is TGTGCCAGCTCACCACTTGATCAGGGGGAGATCGAGACCCAGTACTTC.

The genes are TRBV7-9 and TRBJ1-1; no clear D gene. Germline V CDR1 and CDR2: SEHNR, FQNEAQ (reference sequence). The CDR3 contains 15 residues. Trimming shortened V by 5 bases and J by 2 bases, and 15 bases separated the two germline ends. CDR3 DNA: TGTGCCAGCAGCCACCGTATACAGCTAAACACTGAAGCTTTCTTT. Amino acid sequence: CASSHRIQLNTEAFF.

The gene calls are TRBV6-5 and TRBJ2-1, with TRBD1 as a possible D gene (6 bases). This CDR3 region has 15 residues. Germline assignment: CDR1 MNHEY and CDR2 SVGAGI. Deletions cut 2 bases from V and 8 bases from J, with 16 bases between. CDR3 residues: CASSYDGGRGDEQFF. The CDR3 DNA reads as TGTGCCAGCAGTTACGATGGGGGCAGAGGCGATGAGCAGTTCTTC.

The chain employs TRBV19 and TRBJ2-7; D remains ambiguous. Germline V CDR1 and CDR2: LNHDA, SQIVND (reference sequence). V shed 1 base and J shed 0 bases, with 7 bases lying between them. The CDR3 extends over 14 amino acids. CDR3 DNA sequence: TGTGCCAGTAGTATAGGCCAGGTCTCCTACGAGCAGTACTTC. This encodes CASSIGQVSYEQYF.

This chain joins TRBV6-2 or TRBV6-3 and TRBJ2-1; TRBD2 matches 9 bases. Germline V lookup: CDR1 MNHEY, CDR2 SVGEGT. The ends lost 6 bases at V and 0 bases at J; junction bases unmatched: 12. The CDR3 is made up of 18 amino acids. CDR3 in amino acids: CASSRVTSGLGSYNEQFF. In DNA form, the CDR3 reads TGTGCCAGCAGCCGCGTTACTAGCGGGTTAGGCTCCTACAATGAGCAGTTCTTC.

The gene calls are TRBV7-8 and TRBJ1-1, with 7 bases that match TRBD1. Losses at the gene ends were 5 bases for V and 2 bases for J; bases not matched to a gene: 11. The CDR3 loop spans 16 amino acids. The germline V gene encodes CDR1 SGHVS and CDR2 FQNEAQ. The CDR3 DNA follows: TGTGCCAGCAGCAAACAGGGGACAGACGTTAACACTGAAGCTTTCTTT. Encoded protein: CASSKQGTDVNTEAFF.

CDR3 amino acids: CASSQDRGGLYEQYF. As DNA, the CDR3 is TGCGCCAGCAGCCAAGACAGGGGAGGTCTTTACGAGCAGTACTTC. The V gene is TRBV5-1, the J gene TRBJ2-7, with 8 bases aligning to TRBD1. In germline, CDR1 is SGHRS, CDR2 YFSETQ. The trim removed 4 bases at V and 4 bases at J, leaving 10 bases unmatched. This CDR3 is 15 amino acids long.

This sequence joins TRBV6-5 and TRBJ1-1; D is perhaps TRBD1 (6 bases). CDR3 length: 14 residues. V was trimmed by 7 bases and J by 4 bases, leaving 16 bases between them. CDR1 and CDR2 (germline): MNHEY, SVGAGI. CDR3 DNA: TGTGCCAGCACCAGTGACAGGTTGGCCACTGAAGCTTTCTTT. It translates to CASTSDRLATEAFF.

The chain joins TRBV7-2 to TRBJ1-4; D is possibly TRBD1 (6 bases). Germline CDR1 is SGHTA and CDR2 is FQGNSA. The V and J ends lost 5 bases and 0 bases respectively, with 13 bases between them. The CDR3 is 16 residues long. The CDR3 region is CASSIQQGPTNEKLFF. The CDR3 nucleotides read TGTGCCAGCAGCATACAACAGGGACCAACTAATGAAAAACTGTTTTTT.

The chain employs TRBV9 and TRBJ1-6, with D maybe TRBD1 (6 bases). Looked up from germline, CDR1 is SGDLS and CDR2 is YYNGEE. The CDR3 covers 14 residues. V was pared by 3 bases and J by 8 bases, with 12 bases between. CDR3 in amino acids: CASSGSGDYSPLHF. CDR3 nucleotide sequence: TGTGCCAGCAGCGGCTCAGGGGATTATTCACCCCTCCACTTT.

This chain links TRBV5-1 with TRBJ1-6, with 8 bases that match TRBD1. The V gene end was trimmed by 4 bases and the J gene end by 6 bases; junction bases not matched to a gene: 6. The CDR3 extends over 15 amino acids. CDR1 is SGHRS and CDR2 is YFSETQ in the germline V gene. The CDR3 sequence: CASSPGTGSNSPLHF. DNA for the CDR3: TGCGCCAGCAGCCCAGGGACAGGAAGTAATTCACCCCTCCACTTT.

This chain connects TRBV2 to TRBJ2-4; TRBD1 matches 7 bases. Germline V CDR1 and CDR2: SNHLY, FYNNEI. The CDR3 length is 15 residues. V lost 7 bases and J lost 1; bases outside the gene matches: 7. The CDR3 DNA reads TGTGCCAGCATTGCCGGACAGGAGGCCAAAAACATTCAGTACTTC. This translates into CASIAGQEAKNIQYF. The variable domain in full, with the rest retrieved from reference TRBV2 and TRBJ2-4, is EPEVTQTPSHQVTQMGQEVILRCVPISNHLYFYWYRQILGQKVEFLVSFYNNEISEKSEIFDDQFSVERPDGSNFTLKIRSTKLEDSAMYFCASIAGQEAKNIQYFGAGTRLSVL.